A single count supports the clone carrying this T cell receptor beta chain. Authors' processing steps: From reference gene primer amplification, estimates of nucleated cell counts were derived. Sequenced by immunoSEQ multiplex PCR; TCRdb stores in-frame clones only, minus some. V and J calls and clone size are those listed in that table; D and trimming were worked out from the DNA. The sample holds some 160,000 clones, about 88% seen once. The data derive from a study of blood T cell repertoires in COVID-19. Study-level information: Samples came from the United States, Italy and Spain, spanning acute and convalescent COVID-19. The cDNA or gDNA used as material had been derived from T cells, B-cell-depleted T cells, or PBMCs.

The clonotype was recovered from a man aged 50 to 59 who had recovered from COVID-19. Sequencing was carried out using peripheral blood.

The CDR3 sequence: CASSIRGVRTSGANVLTF. As DNA, the CDR3 is TGTGCCAGTAGTATAAGGGGCGTTAGGACCTCTGGGGCCAACGTCCTGACTTTC. The rearrangement joins TRBV19 to TRBJ2-6; TRBD1 is a possible D gene (5 bases). Germline V CDR1 and CDR2: LNHDA, SQIVND (reference sequence). V shed 2 bases and J shed 0 bases, with 14 bases lying between them. The CDR3 extends over 18 amino acids.